Listed here are 15 T cell receptor beta chains from one sample, sequenced in a study of blood T cell repertoires in COVID-19. The repertoire was sequenced with immunoSEQ multiplex PCR; TCRdb's copy has only in-frame clones and lacks some. The sample has a few hundred thousand clones; around 90% are singletons. Sequenced sample: PBMCs or T cells enriched from blood (not recorded which). Source of these receptors: a woman younger than 30 who had recovered from COVID-19.

This rearrangement joins TRBV6-1 to TRBJ2-1, with D unresolved. CDR3 size: 15 residues. The V end lost 1 base, the J end lost 0 bases, and 7 bases lay between the germline ends. CDR1 is MNHNS, CDR2 SASEGT, per germline. CDR3 sequence (DNA): TGTGCCAGCAGTGAAGGCTTGAGCTCCTACAATGAGCAGTTCTTC. It is translated as CASSEGLSSYNEQFF.

This sequence joins TRBV5-6 and TRBJ1-2, with unresolved D. This CDR3 comprises 16 residues. V was pared by 0 bases and J by 1 base, with 13 bases between. Germline assignment: CDR1 SGHDT and CDR2 YYEEEE. CDR3 sequence: CASSLVRTEVNYGYTF. Written as DNA, the CDR3 is TGTGCCAGCAGCTTGGTTCGTACAGAAGTTAACTATGGCTACACCTTC. Full variable domain (remainder filled in from reference TRBV5-6 and TRBJ1-2): DAGVTQSPTHLIKTRGQQVTLRCSPKSGHDTVSWYQQALGQGPQFIFQYYEEEERQRGNFPDRFSGHQFPNYSSELNVNALLLGDSALYLCASSLVRTEVNYGYTFGSGTRLTVV.

V is TRBV9 and J is TRBJ2-3; D might be TRBD2 (5 bases). V lost 3 bases, J lost 4 bases, and 15 bases lay in between. Per the germline V gene, CDR1 is SGDLS and CDR2 is YYNGEE. The length of the CDR3 is 15 residues. The CDR3 DNA follows: TGTGCCAGCAGCGCCCCCCCCGGGGTTTCAGATACGCAGTATTTT. It is translated as CASSAPPGVSDTQYF.

The V gene is TRBV27, the J gene TRBJ2-2; 7 bases line up with TRBD1. The junction had 7 bases not matched to a gene; V was cut back by 1 base and J by 2 bases. Germline V gene data show CDR1 as MNHEY and CDR2 as SMNVEV (reference sequence). The CDR3 contains 17 residues. This CDR3 reads CASSLWETGINTGELFF. The CDR3 DNA reads as TGTGCCAGCAGTTTATGGGAGACAGGGATCAACACCGGGGAGCTGTTTTTT.

V usage is TRBV19 and J usage is TRBJ2-3, with 8 bases identical to TRBD2. The CDR3 consists of 16 residues. The germline V gene has CDR1 LNHDA and CDR2 SQIVND (reference sequence). V lost 6 bases, J lost 3 bases, and 11 bases stayed unmatched. CDR3 loop: CASRVGRGVQTDTQYF. The CDR3 DNA reads as TGTGCCAGTAGAGTGGGGCGGGGGGTTCAAACAGATACGCAGTATTTT.

V and J are TRBV3-1 (or the pseudogene TRBV3-2) and TRBJ1-3, with 9 bases identical to TRBD1. J was trimmed by 11 bases and V by 4 bases; bases with no gene match: 9. CDR1 and CDR2 (germline): LGHDT, YNNKEL (reference sequence). The CDR3 sequence is 14 residues long. The CDR3 bases are TGTGCCAGCAGCCCTCGGACAGGGGAGCGGTCCATATATTTT. The encoded protein is CASSPRTGERSIYF.

The V gene is TRBV4-1, the J gene TRBJ2-2; 7 bases agree with TRBD1. Per germline, CDR1 MGHRA and CDR2 YSYEKL. The CDR3 consists of 17 residues. The V segment lost 0 bases and the J segment 3 bases; nucleotides outside the gene matches: 7. The CDR3 sequence is CASSQDAGGKDTGELFF. In nucleotides, the CDR3 is TGCGCCAGCAGCCAAGATGCAGGGGGAAAGGACACCGGGGAGCTGTTTTTT.

As concerns this clone: A read error may produce the germline difference seen at one junction end. This chain uses TRBV6-4 with TRBJ1-1; 7 bases agree with TRBD1. The CDR3 totals 13 residues. Germline CDR1 and CDR2: MRHNA and SNTAGT. The CDR3 here is CASSDRETGPSLF. The DNA for the CDR3 is TGTGCCAGCAGTGACAGGGAGACAGGGCCAAGTCTCTTT.

The chain links TRBV11-2 to TRBJ1-4; TRBD1 agrees at 7 bases. Losses at the gene ends were 4 bases for V and 7 bases for J; bases not matched to a gene: 9. The CDR3 is 15 residues long. In germline, CDR1 is SGHAT, CDR2 FQNNGV. The CDR3 sequence: CASSSQGGGSEKLFF. The CDR3 nucleotides are TGTGCCAGCAGCTCCCAGGGGGGTGGGAGTGAAAAACTGTTTTTT.

The rearrangement joins TRBV3-1 (or the pseudogene TRBV3-2) to TRBJ2-5, with TRBD2 matching 9 bases. Germline CDR1 reads LGHDT; CDR2 reads YNNKEL (reference sequence). The ends lost 4 bases at V and 4 bases at J; junction bases unmatched: 7. The CDR3 sequence is 15 residues long. CDR3 sequence reads: CASSLQAGGGETQYF. CDR3 nucleotide sequence: TGTGCCAGCAGCCTTCAAGCGGGGGGAGGAGAGACCCAGTACTTC.

The chain has TRBV18 and TRBJ1-2; TRBD1 matches 8 bases. This CDR3 spans 15 amino acids. The V segment lost 0 bases and the J segment 3 bases; nucleotides outside the gene matches: 3. Looked up from germline, CDR1 is KGHSH and CDR2 is LQKENI. The CDR3 region is CASSPPTGADYGYTF. The DNA of the CDR3 is TGTGCCAGCTCACCACCGACAGGGGCGGACTATGGCTACACCTTC.

The chain carries TRBV14 and TRBJ2-3, with TRBD2 identical over 14 bases. Germline CDR1 and CDR2: SGHDN and FVKESK. With 0 bases clipped from V and 4 bases from J, the junction kept 12 bases outside the gene matches. This CDR3 contains 20 residues. CDR3: CASSQDFTGTSGGVADTQYF. The CDR3 bases are TGTGCCAGCAGCCAAGATTTCACCGGGACTAGCGGGGGAGTTGCAGATACGCAGTATTTT.

V is TRBV5-1 and J is TRBJ1-4; 8 nucleotides match TRBD1. Germline loops: CDR1 SGHRS, CDR2 YFSETQ. This CDR3 is 15 amino acids long. V shed 4 bases, J shed 4 bases, and the junction held 6 bases outside the gene matches. The CDR3 coding sequence is TGCGCCAGCAGCGGAAGTGGACAGGGTAATGAAAAACTGTTTTTT. Its translation is CASSGSGQGNEKLFF.

The CDR3 coding sequence is TGTGCCAGCAGTTACGGACAGGAGAAGAGATCCCAGTACTTC. It specifies CASSYGQEKRSQYF. V is TRBV6-2 or TRBV6-3 and J is TRBJ2-5; TRBD1 aligns across 7 bases. Germline CDR1 reads MNHEY; CDR2 reads SVGEGT. The junction had 9 bases not matched to a gene; V was cut back by 2 bases and J by 9 bases. CDR3 length: 14 amino acids.

A single count supports this clone. The chain couples TRBV27 to TRBJ2-7; 8 positions agree with TRBD1. Looked up from germline, CDR1 is MNHEY and CDR2 is SMNVEV (reference sequence). Unmatched junction bases numbered 17, after V lost 8 bases and J lost 5 bases. This CDR3 contains 16 residues. The CDR3 here is CASPYGLTGARDEQYF. CDR3 coding DNA: TGTGCCAGCCCCTACGGCTTGACAGGGGCCCGGGACGAGCAGTACTTC.